Below, one TCR beta chain is given with its context. The antigen remains undetermined. One end of the junction does not line up with germline, which may come from a read error. This sample was included in a study of T-cell reconstitution after alpha-beta-depleted transplantation in children. This CDR3 comprises 15 residues. From germline, CDR1 is LGHDT and CDR2 YNNKEL (reference sequence). Preparation of the TCRbeta library was carried out with unique molecular identifiers. TCRdb passed the PCR reads through MiXCR, listing each CDR3 protein once. The sample yields hundreds of thousands of distinct CDR3 sequences, around 15% seen once. Study conclusions and caveats: Elevated TCRbeta diversity at day 60 was traced, in some patients, to surviving recipient T cells and thymic progenitors. Reportedly, only several hundred clones from non-depleted graft cells drove alpha-beta T-cell counts at about two months.

This specimen consisted of PBMCs, mostly from graft donor cells, obtained 360 days after TCRalphabeta/CD19-depleted stem cell transplant. This sequence joins TRBV3-1 and TRBJ2-3; the D gene is possibly TRBD1 (5 bases). This TCR derives from a boy younger than two who had a stem cell transplant for Wiskott-Aldrich syndrome, so the T cells may come from the graft donor. CDR3 sequence reads: CASSQRAGRTDTLYF. For the CDR3, the DNA is TGTGCCAGCAGCCAAAGGGCAGGGCGCACAGATACGCTGTATTTT.